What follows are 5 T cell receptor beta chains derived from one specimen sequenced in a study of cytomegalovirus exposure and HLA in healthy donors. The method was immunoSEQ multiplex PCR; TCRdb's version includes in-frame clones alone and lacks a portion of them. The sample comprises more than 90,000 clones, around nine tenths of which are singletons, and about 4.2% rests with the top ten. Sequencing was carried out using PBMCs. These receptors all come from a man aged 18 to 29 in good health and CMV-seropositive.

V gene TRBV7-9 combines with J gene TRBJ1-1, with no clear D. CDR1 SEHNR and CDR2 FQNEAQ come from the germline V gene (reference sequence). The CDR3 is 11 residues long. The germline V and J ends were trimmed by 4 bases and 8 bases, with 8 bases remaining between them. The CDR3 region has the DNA TGTGCCAGCAGCTCACCCCGGGAAGCTTTCTTT. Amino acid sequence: CASSSPREAFF.

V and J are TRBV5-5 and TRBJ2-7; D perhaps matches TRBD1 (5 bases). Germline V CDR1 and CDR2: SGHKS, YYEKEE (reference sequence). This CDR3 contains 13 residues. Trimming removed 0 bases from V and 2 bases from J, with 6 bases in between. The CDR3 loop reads CASSLGTPYEQYF. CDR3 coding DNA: TGTGCCAGCAGCTTGGGGACACCCTACGAGCAGTACTTC.

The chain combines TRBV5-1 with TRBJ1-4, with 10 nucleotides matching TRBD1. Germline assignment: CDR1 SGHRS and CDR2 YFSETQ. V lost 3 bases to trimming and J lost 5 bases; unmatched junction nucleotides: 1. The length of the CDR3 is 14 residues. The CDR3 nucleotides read TGCGCCAGCAGCTCGGACAGGGGGAATGAAAAACTGTTTTTT. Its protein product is CASSSDRGNEKLFF.

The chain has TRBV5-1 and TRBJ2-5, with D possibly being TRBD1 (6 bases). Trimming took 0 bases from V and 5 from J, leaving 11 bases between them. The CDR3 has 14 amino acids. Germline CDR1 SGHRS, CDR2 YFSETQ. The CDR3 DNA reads TGCGCCAGCAGCTTGGAAGGGGGATCTGAGACCCAGTACTTC. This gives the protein CASSLEGGSETQYF.

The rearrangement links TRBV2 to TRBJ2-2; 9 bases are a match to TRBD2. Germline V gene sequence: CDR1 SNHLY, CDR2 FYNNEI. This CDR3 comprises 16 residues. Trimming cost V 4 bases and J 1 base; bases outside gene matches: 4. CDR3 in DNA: TGTGCCAGCAGTGGTACTAGCGGGCGGAACACCGGGGAGCTGTTTTTT. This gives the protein CASSGTSGRNTGELFF.